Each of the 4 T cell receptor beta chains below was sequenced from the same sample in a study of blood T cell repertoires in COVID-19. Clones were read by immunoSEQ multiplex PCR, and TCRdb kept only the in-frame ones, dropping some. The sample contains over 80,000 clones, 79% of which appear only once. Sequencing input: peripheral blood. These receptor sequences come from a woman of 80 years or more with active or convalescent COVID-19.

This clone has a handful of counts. CDR3 sequence reads: CASSLGDRFTDTQYF. The CDR3 bases are TGTGCCAGCAGCTTAGGTGACAGATTCACAGATACGCAGTATTTT. The chain is built from TRBV11-2 and TRBJ2-3; maybe TRBD1 (5 bases). This CDR3 has 15 residues. Germline V CDR1 and CDR2: SGHAT, FQNNGV. Trimming cost V 1 base and J 2 bases, with 10 bases left between them.

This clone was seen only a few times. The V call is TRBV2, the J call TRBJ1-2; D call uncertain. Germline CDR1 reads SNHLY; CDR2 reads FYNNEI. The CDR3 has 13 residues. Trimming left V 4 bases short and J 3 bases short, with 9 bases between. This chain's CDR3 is CASSGRLDYGYTF. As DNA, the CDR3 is TGTGCCAGCAGTGGCCGACTTGACTATGGCTACACCTTC. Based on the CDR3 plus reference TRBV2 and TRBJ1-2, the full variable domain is EPEVTQTPSHQVTQMGQEVILRCVPISNHLYFYWYRQILGQKVEFLVSFYNNEISEKSEIFDDQFSVERPDGSNFTLKIRSTKLEDSAMYFCASSGRLDYGYTFGSGTRLTVV.

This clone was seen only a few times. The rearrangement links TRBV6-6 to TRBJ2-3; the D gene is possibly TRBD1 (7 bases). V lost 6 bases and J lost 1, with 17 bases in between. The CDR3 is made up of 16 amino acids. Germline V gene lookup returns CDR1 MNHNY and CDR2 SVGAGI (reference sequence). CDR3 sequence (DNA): TGTGCCAGCAGCCTACGGAGGGGGCAGGGCACAGATACGCAGTATTTT. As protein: CASSLRRGQGTDTQYF.

The CDR3 loop reads CASSKPGPRGNIQYF. CDR3 nucleotide sequence: TGTGCCAGCAGCAAACCGGGCCCCAGGGGAAACATTCAGTACTTC. This chain joins TRBV11-3 and TRBJ2-4, with D perhaps TRBD1 (6 bases). Deletions cut 5 bases from V and 6 bases from J, with 17 bases between. The CDR3 length is 15 residues. Germline V gives CDR1 SGHNT, CDR2 YENEEA. The variable domain in full, with the rest retrieved from reference TRBV11-3 and TRBJ2-4, is EAGVVQSPRYKIIEKKQPVAFWCNPISGHNTLYWYLQNLGQGPELLIRYENEEAVDDSQLPKDRFSAERLKGVDSTLKIQPAELGDSAVYLCASSKPGPRGNIQYFGAGTRLSVL.